Each of the 7 T cell receptor beta chains below was sequenced from the same sample in a study of CD8+CD57+ T cells in acquired aplastic anemia listed by TCRdb under 2018. Sequencer: Illumina HiSeq 2000. TCR beta VDJ combination and CDR3 sequence profiling used genomic DNA as the template. TCRdb reanalyzed the raw reads on its own, using fastp at Q25 for trimming and MiXCR for clone calling, and kept in-frame beta chains. All rows with the same CDR3 protein become a single entry with the most common DNA and genes. Across this sample there are 250,000 to 300,000 distinct CDR3 sequences, with approximately 57% seen only once. Approximately 1.3% of the sample is held by the ten biggest clonotypes. Expansion of CD8+CD57+ cells had been shown by flow cytometry in the patients chosen for sequencing. The material sequenced was sorted CD4+, CD8+, or CD8+CD57+ T cells (not recorded which) from PBMCs. The source of these receptors is a human donor with aplastic anemia.

The rearrangement joins TRBV20-1 to TRBJ1-5, with TRBD1 as a possible D gene (6 bases). This CDR3 comprises 13 residues. Trimming pared 6 bases from V and 11 bases from J, leaving 20 bases between. Germline lookup yields CDR1 DFQATT and CDR2 SNEGSKA (reference sequence). The CDR3: CSAERDTQETQHF. The CDR3 DNA reads as TGCAGTGCCGAGCGGGACACACAAGAGACCCAGCATTTT.

The sample holds many counts of this clonotype. This chain links TRBV24-1 with TRBJ2-1; 9 nucleotides line up with TRBD2. Unmatched junction bases numbered 5, after V lost 9 bases and J lost 6 bases. The germline V gene has CDR1 KGHDR and CDR2 SFDVKD. The CDR3 is made up of 13 amino acids. CDR3: CATRGTSLNEQFF. The CDR3 bases are TGTGCCACCCGCGGGACTAGCCTCAATGAGCAGTTCTTC.

The CDR3, as DNA: TGTGCCAGCAGTGACCCCACGGGAGGGGCCAACGTCCTGACTTTC. It yields the protein CASSDPTGGANVLTF. The gene calls are TRBV25-1 and TRBJ2-6; D perhaps matches TRBD2 (5 bases). Germline V gene data show CDR1 as MGHDK and CDR2 as SYGVNS. V lost 3 bases and J lost 4, with 10 bases in between. CDR3 length: 15 amino acids.

This clonotype was counted many times. The J gene is TRBJ2-7, the V gene TRBV2; D uncertain. Trimming removed 7 bases from V and 2 bases from J, with 18 bases in between. The germline V gene has CDR1 SNHLY and CDR2 FYNNEI. This CDR3 contains 15 residues. Here the CDR3 DNA reads TGTGCCAGCAAACCAGCCGTAGGAACAACCTACGAGCAGTACTTC. Amino acids: CASKPAVGTTYEQYF. The entire variable domain, with the rest obtained from reference TRBV2 and TRBJ2-7, is as follows: EPEVTQTPSHQVTQMGQEVILRCVPISNHLYFYWYRQILGQKVEFLVSFYNNEISEKSEIFDDQFSVERPDGSNFTLKIRSTKLEDSAMYFCASKPAVGTTYEQYFGPGTRLTVT.

The chain combines TRBV15 with TRBJ2-1, with 8 bases identical to TRBD2. V dropped 3 bases and J dropped 5; count of bases not matched to a gene: 9. Germline V gene data show CDR1 as LNHNV and CDR2 as YYDKDF (reference sequence). This CDR3 is built from 16 residues. The CDR3 spells CATSRIAGLGDNEQFF. The CDR3 nucleotides read TGTGCCACCAGCAGGATAGCGGGACTGGGCGACAATGAGCAGTTCTTC.

Comments on this clonotype: The conserved final phenylalanine or tryptophan is absent from the CDR3, which likely points to a read error. The rearrangement uses TRBV10-3 and TRBJ2-1; D may be TRBD1 (5 bases). CDR1 is ENHRY and CDR2 is SYGVKD in the germline V gene. The length of the CDR3 is 13 residues. CDR3 loop: CGIRVQTDNEQFL. As DNA, the CDR3 is TGTGGCATCAGGGTACAGACGGACAATGAGCAGTTCCTC.

This clonotype was recorded a few times. The rearrangement uses TRBV5-1 and TRBJ1-6; TRBD1 agrees at 9 bases. V lost 3 bases and J lost 7; bases outside the gene matches: 5. Germline V CDR1 and CDR2: SGHRS, YFSETQ. The CDR3 is 15 residues long. The CDR3 region has the DNA TGCGCCAGCAGCTCACAGACAGGGGGGAATTCACCCCTCCACTTT. Translation: CASSSQTGGNSPLHF.